What follows are 19 T cell receptor beta chains derived from one specimen sequenced in a study of human T cells and chemical hapten exposure. Unfractionated whole blood yielded total RNA. Using its own MiXCR run on the 5' RACE reads, TCRdb lists one record per CDR3 protein. Among about 120,000 distinct CDR3 sequences listed, around 20% were seen once. Every receptor here comes from a human donor in good health.

This clonotype has a single count. J is TRBJ2-3 and V is TRBV5-1; 10 bases line up with TRBD1. Germline V lookup: CDR1 SGHRS, CDR2 YFSETQ. After removal of 0 bases from V and 6 bases from J, the junction contained 4 bases not matched to a gene. CDR3 size: 15 residues. CDR3 region: CASSLEGQGRDTQYF. The CDR3, as DNA: TGCGCCAGCAGCTTGGAGGGACAGGGGAGGGATACGCAGTATTTT.

This clonotype was counted a few times. J is TRBJ2-1 and V is TRBV28; TRBD2 aligns across 10 bases. Trimming removed 5 bases from V and 3 bases from J; junction bases left unmatched: 7. CDR3 length: 16 residues. The V gene's germline CDR1 is MDHEN and CDR2 SYDVKM. Here the CDR3 DNA reads TGTGCCAGCAGTCCCCACCTAGCGGGAGTCTACAATGAGCAGTTCTTC. Encoded protein: CASSPHLAGVYNEQFF.

The CDR3 loop reads CASSPRGLPYNEQFF. DNA for the CDR3: TGCGCCAGCAGCCCCAGGGGGCTCCCGTACAATGAGCAGTTCTTC. The chain carries TRBV4-1 and TRBJ2-1, with TRBD1 identical over 8 bases. Germline V gene lookup returns CDR1 MGHRA and CDR2 YSYEKL. The CDR3 covers 15 residues. After removal of 4 bases from V and 4 bases from J, the junction contained 6 bases not matched to a gene.

Only a few counts were recorded for this clonotype. The chain uses TRBV6-1 and TRBJ2-4; 10 bases are shared with TRBD1. This CDR3 is 17 amino acids long. Germline V gene lookup returns CDR1 MNHNS and CDR2 SASEGT. V lost 1 base, J lost 2 bases, and 5 bases stayed unmatched. The CDR3 protein is CASSEGSGQGSKNIQYF. Written as DNA, the CDR3 is TGTGCCAGCAGTGAAGGATCGGGACAGGGGTCCAAAAACATTCAGTACTTC.

This clonotype was counted a few times. The chain carries TRBV19 and TRBJ1-2, with D hard to call. This CDR3 has 17 amino acids. Trimming took off 0 bases at V and 4 bases at J, with 18 bases between the two ends. Germline V lookup: CDR1 LNHDA, CDR2 SQIVND (reference sequence). The CDR3 DNA follows: TGTGCCAGTAGTATAGATCGTGAGGCGAGACTTGGCTATGGCTACACCTTC. Translating gives CASSIDREARLGYGYTF.

This clonotype came up a few times. The chain recombines TRBV28 with TRBJ1-4, with D hard to call. V shed 5 bases and J shed 8 bases, with 15 bases lying between them. The germline V gene has CDR1 MDHEN and CDR2 SYDVKM. This CDR3 is 14 amino acids long. The CDR3, as DNA: TGTGCCAGCAGTCCCGGCAGGATCGAAGAAAAACTGTTTTTT. Its protein is CASSPGRIEEKLFF.

This clonotype was counted between two and nine times. Compared with germline, one end of the junction differs, possibly owing to a read error. The chain is built from TRBV7-7 and TRBJ2-1, with D unclear. Germline V gene sequence: CDR1 SSHAT, CDR2 FNYEAQ (reference sequence). CDR3 length: 16 residues. This chain's CDR3 is CASSETDQSSYNEQFF. CDR3 sequence (DNA): TGTGCTAGCAGTGAGACGGACCAAAGCTCCTACAATGAGCAGTTCTTC. The full variable domain, with the rest looked up from reference TRBV7-7 and TRBJ2-1, is GAGVSQSPRYKVTKRGQDVTLRCDPISSHATLYWYQQALGQGPEFLTYFNYEAQPDKSGLPSDRFSAERPEGSISTLTIQRTEQRDSAMYRCASSETDQSSYNEQFFGPGTRLTVL.

This sequence joins TRBV2 and TRBJ2-3, with a tentative D call TRBD2 (5 bases). Deletions cut 6 bases from V and 5 bases from J, with 6 bases between. This CDR3 is built from 11 residues. The germline V gene has CDR1 SNHLY and CDR2 FYNNEI. The CDR3 here is CASRGRDTQYF. CDR3 nucleotide sequence: TGTGCCAGCAGAGGGAGAGATACGCAGTATTTT.

This clonotype was picked up a small number of times. The chain employs TRBV7-9 and TRBJ1-4; 7 nucleotides line up with TRBD1. Losses at the gene ends were 1 base for V and 8 bases for J; bases not matched to a gene: 7. Germline-derived CDR1 and CDR2 are SEHNR and FQNEAQ (reference sequence). CDR3 length equals 15 residues. The CDR3 nucleotides read TGTGCCAGCAGCTTAGTCCGGGACAGCATGGAAAAACTGTTTTTT. As protein: CASSLVRDSMEKLFF.

The chain's CDR3 is CASSWDLRPNSPLHF. In DNA, the CDR3 is TGTGCCAGCAGTTGGGACCTAAGGCCGAATTCACCCCTCCACTTT. The chain carries TRBV27 and TRBJ1-6, with D possibly being TRBD1 (5 bases). V was cut by 4 bases and J by 7 bases, with 14 bases left in between. Germline CDR1 and CDR2: MNHEY and SMNVEV (reference sequence). This CDR3 comprises 15 residues.

The V call is TRBV6-1, the J call TRBJ2-7; TRBD2 matches at 7 bases. V dropped 4 bases and J dropped 4; count of bases not matched to a gene: 7. The CDR3 totals 14 residues. Looked up from germline, CDR1 is MNHNS and CDR2 is SASEGT. The CDR3 loop is CASSALGRGYEQYF. CDR3 sequence (DNA): TGTGCCAGCAGTGCCTTGGGGAGGGGTTACGAGCAGTACTTC.

V gene TRBV19 combines with J gene TRBJ1-2; D is undetermined. The germline V gene encodes CDR1 LNHDA and CDR2 SQIVND (reference sequence). The V gene lost 5 bases and the J gene lost 4 bases, with 14 bases spanning the gap. The CDR3 is 14 residues long. The CDR3 DNA follows: TGTGCCAGTAGTGAAGCCGGCGGGGTCTATGGCTACACCTTC. It encodes CASSEAGGVYGYTF.

Only a few counts were recorded for this clonotype. This sequence joins TRBV5-1 and TRBJ2-4; D perhaps matches TRBD1 (5 bases). CDR1 is SGHRS, CDR2 YFSETQ, per germline. Deletions cut 0 bases from V and 9 bases from J, with 7 bases between. The length of the CDR3 is 12 residues. The CDR3 spells CASSLDRSIQYF. CDR3 nucleotide sequence: TGCGCCAGCAGCTTGGACAGGAGCATTCAGTACTTC.

V usage is TRBV6-5 and J usage is TRBJ2-1, with 10 bases fitting TRBD2. The CDR3 extends over 15 amino acids. Germline CDR1 and CDR2: MNHEY and SVGAGI. After removal of 5 bases from V and 6 bases from J, the junction contained 7 bases not matched to a gene. The chain's CDR3 is CASSRPGLASNEQFF. Written as DNA, the CDR3 is TGTGCCAGCAGTCGGCCGGGACTAGCGAGCAATGAGCAGTTCTTC.

This clonotype was observed a few times. This rearrangement joins TRBV5-1 to TRBJ2-5; no reliable D call. Trimming took off 3 bases at V and 4 bases at J, with 13 bases between the two ends. Germline assignment: CDR1 SGHRS and CDR2 YFSETQ. The CDR3 has 14 residues. The CDR3 DNA sequence: TGCGCCAGCAGCTCGGACCCGTTAGGAGAGACCCAGTACTTC. This codes for CASSSDPLGETQYF.

V and J are TRBV12-3 or TRBV12-4 and TRBJ2-4, with 8 positions matching TRBD2. This CDR3 comprises 14 residues. Unmatched junction bases numbered 11, after V lost 7 bases and J lost 9 bases. The CDR3: CASTAGTSFSIQYF. The CDR3 nucleotides are TGTGCCAGCACCGCCGGGACTAGTTTCAGCATTCAGTACTTC.

This clonotype has a handful of counts. The chain recombines TRBV20-1 with TRBJ1-5, with D hard to call. V dropped 3 bases and J dropped 12 bases, with 18 bases sitting between them. CDR1 is DFQATT, CDR2 SNEGSKA, per germline (reference sequence). The CDR3 covers 13 residues. The CDR3 DNA reads as TGCAGTGCTAGGGCTCAAACTATAGAGAACCAGCATTTT. Its protein product is CSARAQTIENQHF.

CDR3 protein: CASSLDRQHTDTQYF. The CDR3 bases are TGCGCCAGCAGCTTGGACAGACAGCACACAGATACGCAGTATTTT. J is TRBJ2-3 and V is TRBV5-1; D might be TRBD1 (5 bases). With 0 bases removed from V and 2 bases from J, the gap between germline ends came to 10 bases. Germline V gene data show CDR1 as SGHRS and CDR2 as YFSETQ. The CDR3 covers 15 residues.

V usage is TRBV10-3 and J usage is TRBJ2-5; D perhaps matches TRBD2 (6 bases). V was shortened by 10 bases and J by 5 bases, with 11 bases between the two germline ends. Per the germline V gene, CDR1 is ENHRY and CDR2 is SYGVKD. The length of the CDR3 is 11 residues. The CDR3 DNA reads as TGTGCCACCGGAGGGGAGGAGACCCAGTACTTC. This codes for CATGGEETQYF.